This passage covers 5 T cell receptor beta chains from one sample sequenced in a study of T cell repertoires in cytomegalovirus infection. TCRdb re-called the reads with MiXCR, one entry per CDR3 protein. The repertoire includes about 89,000 distinct CDR3 sequences, 29% of them detected once, and around 68% sits in the top ten. Their recognized antigens are unknown. The sequencing here drew on CD8+ T cells from cultured PBMCs, taken from culture after CMV antigen stimulation. The source of these receptors is a human donor in good health (CMV status not recorded). Some clones in this sample may be carry-over from other donors' samples.

This clonotype was seen more than once but under ten times. V usage is TRBV7-3 and J usage is TRBJ2-7; 12 nucleotides line up with TRBD2. This CDR3 is built from 18 residues. Germline loops: CDR1 SGHTA, CDR2 FQGTGA. J gave up 3 bases and V 1 base, and 10 bases lay outside the gene matches. The CDR3 loop reads CASSLKSFGLAGYYEQYF. CDR3 bases: TGTGCCAGCAGCTTAAAGAGCTTTGGACTAGCGGGATACTACGAGCAGTACTTC.

This clonotype was seen ten or more times. The V gene is TRBV10-3, the J gene TRBJ1-1; TRBD1 agrees at 7 bases. The length of the CDR3 is 13 residues. CDR1 ENHRY and CDR2 SYGVKD come from the germline V gene. With 8 bases clipped from V and 0 bases from J, the junction kept 3 bases outside the gene matches. For the CDR3, the DNA is TGTGCCATCGAGGGACAGCTGAACACTGAAGCTTTCTTT. The encoded protein is CAIEGQLNTEAFF.

This clonotype came up once. The V gene is TRBV27, the J gene TRBJ2-7, with TRBD2 identical over 7 bases. Germline CDR1 MNHEY, CDR2 SMNVEV (reference sequence). The CDR3 has 16 residues. The trim removed 2 bases at V and 2 bases at J, leaving 9 bases unmatched. The CDR3 DNA reads as TGTGCCAGCAGTTTAAAGGGTGGAGCGGGGACCTACGAGCAGTACTTC. Residues: CASSLKGGAGTYEQYF.

The chain employs TRBV19 and TRBJ2-2; 9 positions match TRBD2. The CDR3 has 17 residues. Germline loops: CDR1 LNHDA, CDR2 SQIVND (reference sequence). V lost 6 bases to trimming and J lost 5 bases; unmatched junction nucleotides: 13. The CDR3 sequence: CASRNPVAGEFTGELFF. CDR3 bases: TGTGCCAGTAGAAACCCCGTAGCGGGGGAGTTTACCGGGGAGCTGTTTTTT. Drawing the rest from reference TRBV19 and TRBJ2-2, the complete variable domain is DGGITQSPKYLFRKEGQNVTLSCEQNLNHDAMYWYRQDPGQGLRLIYYSQIVNDFQKGDIAEGYSVSREKKESFPLTVTSAQKNPTAFYLCASRNPVAGEFTGELFFGEGSRLTVL.

In its sample, this clonotype was seen many times. This chain uses TRBV7-9 with TRBJ2-6, with a weak D call TRBD1 (5 bases). V shed 7 bases and J shed 0 bases, with 7 bases lying between them. CDR3 length: 14 residues. Germline V gene data show CDR1 as SEHNR and CDR2 as FQNEAQ (reference sequence). DNA of the CDR3: TGTGCCAGCAACCAGGGCTCTGGGGCCAACGTCCTGACTTTC. It encodes CASNQGSGANVLTF.